The clone carrying this TCR beta chain has ten or more counts. The antigen is not known. Documented time point: newly diagnosed GD, antithyroid drugs for less than 3 months. Making the TCR library involved RNA that had been extracted from PBMCs. The CDR3 contains 15 residues. Per germline, CDR1 MNHEY and CDR2 SMNVEV (reference sequence). The V gene end was trimmed by 3 bases and the J gene end by 0 bases; junction bases not matched to a gene: 2. The data were taken from a study of regulatory T cells in long-lasting Graves disease. Findings and caveats of the study: Persistent disease favored TRBV28, TRBJ1-2 and TRBJ2-5.

For TCR beta, libraries came from iRepertoire HTBI primers and Arm-PCR of CDR3 regions. Via MiXCR, TCRdb re-called the multiplex PCR reads, giving one row per CDR3 protein. The sample includes a few hundred thousand distinct CDR3 sequences, about an eighth of them seen just once. This sample was shared with a second study, whose subject was T cells in Graves' hyperthyroidism and ophthalmopathy.

This sequence originates from a woman in her late teens or twenties with Graves disease. Here the sequenced sample was peripheral blood mononuclear cells (PBMCs), taken at new diagnosis, from a patient treated with antithyroid drugs. The chain joins TRBV27 to TRBJ2-1, with 7 bases that match TRBD2. The CDR3 sequence: CASSLGGPSYNEQFF. CDR3 in DNA: TGTGCCAGCAGTTTGGGAGGGCCCTCCTACAATGAGCAGTTCTTC.